This T cell receptor beta chain was recovered during a study of T cell changes during pregnancy in multiple sclerosis. Clones were read by immunoSEQ multiplex PCR, and TCRdb kept only the in-frame ones, dropping some. There are about 80,000 clones in the sample; roughly nine tenths occur only once, and roughly 2.5% lies in the top ten. Germline V lookup: CDR1 SGDLS, CDR2 YYNGEE. J gave up 10 bases and V 4 bases, and 21 bases lay outside the gene matches. The CDR3 is made up of 18 amino acids. The receptor comes from a female donor with multiple sclerosis, enrolled in a pregnancy study. Material: peripheral blood, obtained before pregnancy. The chain carries TRBV9 and TRBJ2-1; 9 nucleotides agree with TRBD2. In nucleotides, the CDR3 is TGTGCCAGCAGCCCCCAGCTGTATGGCGGGAGGGTCTCCGGGGAGCAGTTCTTC. Its protein product is CASSPQLYGGRVSGEQFF.